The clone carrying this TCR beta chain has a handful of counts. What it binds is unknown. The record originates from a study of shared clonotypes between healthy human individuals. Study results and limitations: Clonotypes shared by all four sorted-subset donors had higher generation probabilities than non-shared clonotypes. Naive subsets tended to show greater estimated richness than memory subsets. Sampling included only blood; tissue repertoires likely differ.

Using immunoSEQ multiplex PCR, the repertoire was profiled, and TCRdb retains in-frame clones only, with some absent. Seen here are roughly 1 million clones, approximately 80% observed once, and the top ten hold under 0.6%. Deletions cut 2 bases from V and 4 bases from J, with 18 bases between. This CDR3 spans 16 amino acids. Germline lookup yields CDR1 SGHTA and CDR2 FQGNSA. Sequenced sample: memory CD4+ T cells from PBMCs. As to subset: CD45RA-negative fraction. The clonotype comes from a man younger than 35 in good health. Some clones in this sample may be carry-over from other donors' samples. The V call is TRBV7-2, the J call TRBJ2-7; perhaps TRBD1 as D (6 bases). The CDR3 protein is CASSLSVRGSFYEQYF. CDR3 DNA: TGTGCCAGCAGCTTATCTGTAAGGGGGAGTTTTTACGAGCAGTACTTC.